The 18 T cell receptor beta chains in this list originate from one sample, sequenced in a study of shared clonotypes between healthy human individuals. Clones were sequenced by immunoSEQ multiplex PCR, and TCRdb holds only the in-frame ones, with some missing. The sample yields hundreds of thousands of clones, 90% to 95% seen once. CD45RO-negative cells were positively selected for CCR7, leaving out terminally differentiated effector memory CD45RA+ cells. Sequenced material: naive CD8+ T cells sorted from blood. Receptors originate from a man aged 30 to 45 in good health.

The rearrangement links TRBV27 to TRBJ2-1, with 9 bases that match TRBD2. The CDR3 extends over 14 amino acids. The germline V gene has CDR1 MNHEY and CDR2 SMNVEV (reference sequence). The V segment lost 3 bases and the J segment 5 bases; nucleotides outside the gene matches: 2. CDR3 in DNA: TGTGCCAGCAGTTTTCGACTAGCGGACAATGAGCAGTTCTTC. Translation gives CASSFRLADNEQFF.

This clone was found a few times. This sample includes further DNA sequences coding for the same CDR3. The rearrangement joins TRBV9 to TRBJ1-1; D may be TRBD1 (5 bases). The CDR3 is 13 residues long. Trimming took 0 bases from V and 4 from J, leaving 7 bases between them. Germline CDR1 SGDLS, CDR2 YYNGEE. DNA for the CDR3: TGTGCCAGCAGCGTAGGGGGGAGCACTGAAGCTTTCTTT. Translated, it gives CASSVGGSTEAFF.

V usage is TRBV28 and J usage is TRBJ1-2; D might be TRBD1 (5 bases). Trimming shortened V by 7 bases and J by 3 bases, and 18 bases separated the two germline ends. This CDR3 is 15 amino acids long. Germline-derived CDR1 and CDR2 are MDHEN and SYDVKM. The CDR3 sequence: CASIKRGVPYYGYTF. The DNA for the CDR3 is TGTGCCAGCATTAAAAGAGGGGTGCCATACTATGGCTACACCTTC.

The chain links TRBV30 to TRBJ2-5; a possible D gene is TRBD1 (5 bases). The CDR3 length is 15 residues. Germline V gene data show CDR1 as GTSNPN and CDR2 as SVGIG (reference sequence). Trimming removed 8 bases from V and 4 bases from J, with 23 bases in between. DNA of the CDR3: TGTGCCGGGAACCAGGGTTCTTCTATAGGAGAGACCCAGTACTTC. Its protein is CAGNQGSSIGETQYF.

The CDR3 region is CASRSRSFQETQYF. In nucleotides, the CDR3 is TGTGCCAGCCGTAGTCGGAGTTTCCAAGAGACCCAGTACTTC. The chain has TRBV21-1 and TRBJ2-5; whether TRBD2, the table's D call, matches the DNA was not checked. TRBV21-1 is a recognized pseudogene. The CDR3 covers 14 residues.

The chain uses TRBV9 and TRBJ1-1; 8 positions agree with TRBD1. The CDR3 has 15 amino acids. Trimming removed 0 bases from V and 6 bases from J; junction bases left unmatched: 7. Germline CDR1 is SGDLS and CDR2 is YYNGEE. CDR3 amino acids: CASSVAGDRGPEAFF. DNA of the CDR3: TGTGCCAGCAGCGTAGCGGGCGACAGGGGCCCTGAAGCTTTCTTT.

V and J are TRBV6-1 and TRBJ2-4, with D maybe TRBD2 (6 bases). The length of the CDR3 is 18 residues. Germline CDR1 reads MNHNS; CDR2 reads SASEGT. Trimming removed 4 bases from V and 1 base from J, with 20 bases in between. The CDR3 loop reads CASSVTREPFGAKNIQYF. In DNA form, the CDR3 reads TGTGCCAGCAGTGTTACCCGGGAGCCCTTCGGGGCCAAAAACATTCAGTACTTC.

The chain joins TRBV6-6 to TRBJ1-5; 9 positions agree with TRBD1. V was pared by 2 bases and J by 5 bases, with 1 base of the junction left unmatched. The CDR3 has 14 amino acids. CDR1 is MNHNY, CDR2 SVGAGI, per germline (reference sequence). CDR3 nucleotides: TGTGCCAGCAGTTACGGGGACAGGGATCAGCCCCAGCATTTT. Residues: CASSYGDRDQPQHF.

The genes are TRBV2 and TRBJ2-3; possible D gene TRBD1, 5 bases. Germline loops: CDR1 SNHLY, CDR2 FYNNEI. The CDR3 is made up of 15 amino acids. V lost 1 base and J lost 3, with 11 bases in between. For the CDR3, the DNA is TGTGCCAGCAGTGAAGATGGGGCTTGGACAGATACGCAGTATTTT. Translating it yields CASSEDGAWTDTQYF.

The chain is built from TRBV13 and TRBJ2-1, with D unresolved. Trimming took 4 bases from V and 4 from J, leaving 8 bases between them. From germline, CDR1 is PRHDT and CDR2 FYEKMQ (reference sequence). The CDR3 covers 13 residues. CDR3 bases: TGTGCCAGCAGCTCGGACGGATACAATGAGCAGTTCTTC. The encoded protein is CASSSDGYNEQFF.

This clone was seen only once. The chain links TRBV5-6 to TRBJ2-7, with 9 bases that match TRBD1. There are 15 residues in the CDR3. The germline V gene has CDR1 SGHDT and CDR2 YYEEEE. Germline trimming cut 1 base from V and 4 bases from J; bases unmatched to any gene: 6. CDR3 in amino acids: CASSLWTGALYEQYF. DNA for the CDR3: TGTGCCAGCAGCTTGTGGACAGGGGCGTTGTACGAGCAGTACTTC.

The genes are TRBV11-1 and TRBJ1-1; a weak D match, TRBD1 (6 bases). Deletions cut 6 bases from V and 1 base from J, with 15 bases between. CDR3 size: 15 residues. The V gene's germline CDR1 is SGHAT and CDR2 FQDESV (reference sequence). The CDR3 bases are TGTGCCAGCAGTCTAATGCAGGGGAGGAACACTGAAGCTTTCTTT. Amino acids: CASSLMQGRNTEAFF.

The V call is TRBV10-1, the J call TRBJ2-3; tentatively, D is TRBD2 (5 bases). The CDR3 totals 14 residues. Between the trimmed V and J ends, which lost 10 bases and 4 bases, there was a span of 18 bases. The germline V gene has CDR1 WNHNN and CDR2 SYGVQD (reference sequence). This CDR3 reads CANKTTQGADTQYF. DNA of the CDR3: TGCGCCAACAAGACTACCCAAGGCGCAGATACGCAGTATTTT.

The genes are TRBV6-4 and TRBJ2-1; 7 bases line up with TRBD2. The trim removed 1 base at V and 5 bases at J, leaving 2 bases unmatched. CDR3 size: 14 residues. Germline V gene lookup returns CDR1 MRHNA and CDR2 SNTAGT. CDR3 sequence reads: CASSDWAGDNEQFF. The CDR3, as DNA: TGTGCCAGCAGTGACTGGGCGGGAGACAATGAGCAGTTCTTC.

This chain connects TRBV28 to TRBJ2-1, with TRBD2 matching over 7 bases. Germline V gene sequence: CDR1 MDHEN, CDR2 SYDVKM. Trimming removed 6 bases from V and 3 bases from J; junction bases left unmatched: 11. The CDR3 sequence is 16 residues long. CDR3 sequence reads: CASSYLAAGLYNEQFF. As DNA, the CDR3 is TGTGCCAGCAGCTATCTAGCGGCAGGACTCTACAATGAGCAGTTCTTC.

The chain is built from TRBV7-2 and TRBJ2-7; no firm D call. Germline lookup yields CDR1 SGHTA and CDR2 FQGNSA. The CDR3 runs to 12 residues. Trimming removed 3 bases from V and 5 bases from J, with 8 bases in between. The CDR3 bases are TGTGCCAGCAGCTTCCCCTCAGACGAGCAGTACTTC. Its protein is CASSFPSDEQYF.

The genes are TRBV5-1 and TRBJ2-7; 8 bases are a match to TRBD1. V was pared by 3 bases and J by 4 bases, with 3 bases of the junction left unmatched. CDR3 size: 13 residues. The germline CDR1 and CDR2 sequences are SGHRS and YFSETQ. DNA of the CDR3: TGCGCCAGCAGCTCCGGGACAGGTTACGAGCAGTACTTC. Translated: CASSSGTGYEQYF.

J is TRBJ2-3 and V is TRBV5-1; D possibly corresponds to TRBD2 (6 bases). The germline CDR1 and CDR2 sequences are SGHRS and YFSETQ. This CDR3 is built from 14 residues. With 4 bases removed from V and 2 bases from J, the gap between germline ends came to 11 bases. CDR3 in amino acids: CASSLWTITDTQYF. CDR3 in DNA: TGCGCCAGCAGCCTGTGGACTATCACAGATACGCAGTATTTT. The full variable domain, rest sourced from reference TRBV5-1 and TRBJ2-3, is KAGVTQTPRYLIKTRGQQVTLSCSPISGHRSVSWYQQTPGQGLQFLFEYFSETQRNKGNFPGRFSGRQFSNSRSEMNVSTLELGDSALYLCASSLWTITDTQYFGPGTRLTVL.